This TCR beta chain stems from a study of CD8 T cells in Susac syndrome. The CDR3 sequence is 15 residues long. With 3 bases removed from V and 9 bases from J, the gap between germline ends came to 19 bases. CDR1 is SGHRS and CDR2 is YFSETQ in the germline V gene. RNA was extracted with the RNeasy kit, and a quantity of about 0.45 to 1 ug was reverse transcribed using random hexamers. MiXCR, run by TCRdb on the immunoSEQ multiplex PCR reads, gives a single entry per CDR3 protein. The table records about 120,000 distinct CDR3 sequences, approximately 96% of them present only once. This sequence joins TRBV5-1 and TRBJ2-1; D gene ambiguous. This sequence originates from a human donor with Susac syndrome. Sequencing used CD4+ T cells from PBMCs. This CDR3 reads CASSSTVPALGEQFF. The CDR3 DNA is TGCGCCAGCAGCTCCACCGTCCCCGCCCTCGGTGAGCAGTTCTTC.